This TCR beta chain was identified during a study of OX40 agonist ivuxolimab in advanced cancers. The overall study: Every patient in dose escalation had hepatocellular carcinoma, melanoma, renal cell or head and neck cancer. One patient with hepatocellular carcinoma and two with cutaneous melanoma, three in all, had partial responses. Regarding the study as a whole: Normalized T-cell clonal expansion was also low in some nonresponders.

The ends were cut back, 1 base at V and 6 bases at J, with 18 bases in the middle. Germline V gives CDR1 SGHVS, CDR2 FNYEAQ. The CDR3 has 16 amino acids. Some clones are missing from TCRdb's copy, which holds only in-frame ones; the method was immunoSEQ multiplex PCR. The data hold around 76,000 clones, with more than 80% observed a single time. Comments on this clone: Its antigen is not known.

The chain uses TRBV7-6 and TRBJ1-1, with D maybe TRBD1 (6 bases). The material sequenced was CD4+ or CD8+ T cells sorted from blood, taken in a trial of the OX40 agonist ivuxolimab. This sequence was found in an adult with an advanced solid tumor such as melanoma, head and neck, liver or kidney cancer. For the CDR3, the DNA is TGTGCCAGCAGCTTAGGGATTCAGGGGTTACGGGCTGAAGCTTTCTTT. Translating it yields CASSLGIQGLRAEAFF.